The clone carrying this TCR beta chain showed up just a few times. Its cognate antigen is unknown. The CDR3 loop spans 16 amino acids. Germline V CDR1 and CDR2: MDHEN, SYDVKM. The V end lost 7 bases, the J end lost 0 bases, and 13 bases lay between the germline ends. TCRdb itself ran the RT-PCR reads through MiXCR, one entry per CDR3 protein. The sample includes fewer than 250,000 distinct CDR3 sequences, over 13% seen only once; the top ten take about 25%. The record originates from a study of response to subunit inactivated influenza vaccine. Whole-study results and caveats: With each seasonal influenza vaccination, the authors suggested, few new T cells are recruited.

This receptor was identified in a man aged 50-60 years who received an inactivated influenza vaccine. The chain is built from TRBV28 and TRBJ1-6; D uncertain. The material was CD8+ T cells sorted from PBMCs, obtained roughly 5 days after vaccination. CDR3 coding DNA: TGTGCCAGCACTTCCCTGGGGTTCTCCTATAATTCACCCCTCCACTTT. This encodes CASTSLGFSYNSPLHF.